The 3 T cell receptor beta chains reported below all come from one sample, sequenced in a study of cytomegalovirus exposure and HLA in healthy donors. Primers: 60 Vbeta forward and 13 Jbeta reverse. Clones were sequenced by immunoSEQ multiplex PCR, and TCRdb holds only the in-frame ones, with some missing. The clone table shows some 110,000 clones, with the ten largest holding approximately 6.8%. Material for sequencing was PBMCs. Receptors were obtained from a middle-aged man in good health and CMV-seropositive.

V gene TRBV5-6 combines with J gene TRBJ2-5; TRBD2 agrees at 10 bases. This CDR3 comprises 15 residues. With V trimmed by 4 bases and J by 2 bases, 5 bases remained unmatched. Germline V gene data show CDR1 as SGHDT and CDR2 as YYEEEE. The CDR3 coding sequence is TGTGCCAGCAGCCAGGGACTAGCGTATCAAGAGACCCAGTACTTC. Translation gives CASSQGLAYQETQYF.

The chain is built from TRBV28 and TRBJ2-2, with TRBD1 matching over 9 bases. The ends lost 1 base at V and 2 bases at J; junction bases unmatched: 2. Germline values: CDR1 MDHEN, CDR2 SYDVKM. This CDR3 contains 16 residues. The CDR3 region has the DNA TGTGCCAGCAGTTTATTAACAGGGGGCAACACCGGGGAGCTGTTTTTT. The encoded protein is CASSLLTGGNTGELFF.

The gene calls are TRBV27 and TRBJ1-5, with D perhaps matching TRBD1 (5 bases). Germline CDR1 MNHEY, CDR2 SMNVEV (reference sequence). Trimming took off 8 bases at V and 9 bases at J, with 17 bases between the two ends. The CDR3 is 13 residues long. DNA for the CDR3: TGTGCCAGCCGACAGTTCAGGTTTCTGCCCCAGCATTTT. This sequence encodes CASRQFRFLPQHF.